The 4 T cell receptor beta chains presented below share a single source sample, sequenced in a study of healthy donors' naive CD4 and CD8 T cells. Starting from approximately 500 ng of total RNA, TCR libraries were made with linear amplification. One entry per CDR3 protein, called by TCRdb with MiXCR from the reads. The sample carries approximately 180,000 distinct CDR3 sequences, around 80% recorded once. The sequenced material came from naive CD4+ and CD8+ T cells sorted from blood, pooled from several donors. These receptors were obtained from a pool of human donors in good health; the sample pools cells from several healthy donors.

V gene TRBV2 combines with J gene TRBJ1-1, with D possibly matching TRBD1 (5 bases). The V gene lost 0 bases and the J gene lost 10 bases, with 15 bases spanning the gap. The length of the CDR3 is 14 residues. The germline V gene has CDR1 SNHLY and CDR2 FYNNEI. The CDR3 spells CASSEAGAARRAFF. CDR3 DNA sequence: TGTGCCAGCAGTGAAGCTGGGGCAGCTAGACGAGCTTTCTTT.

V gene TRBV5-1 combines with J gene TRBJ2-3; 8 bases are shared with TRBD1. V shed 4 bases and J 6 bases; nucleotides not matched to a gene: 10. Per germline, CDR1 SGHRS and CDR2 YFSETQ. The CDR3 totals 15 residues. The CDR3 reads CASSPGTGRFDTQYF. CDR3 in DNA: TGCGCCAGCAGCCCCGGGACAGGCCGGTTTGATACGCAGTATTTT. Full variable domain (remainder filled in from reference TRBV5-1 and TRBJ2-3): KAGVTQTPRYLIKTRGQQVTLSCSPISGHRSVSWYQQTPGQGLQFLFEYFSETQRNKGNFPGRFSGRQFSNSRSEMNVSTLELGDSALYLCASSPGTGRFDTQYFGPGTRLTVL.

J is TRBJ1-2 and V is TRBV29-1; no clear D. Trimming removed 4 bases from V and 6 bases from J, with 12 bases in between. This CDR3 comprises 12 residues. Germline CDR1 reads SQVTM; CDR2 reads ANQGSEA. CDR3: CSVASTLNGYTF. Written as DNA, the CDR3 is TGCAGCGTTGCTTCGACTCTCAATGGCTACACCTTC.

The chain uses TRBV29-1 and TRBJ1-5; unclear D gene. V lost 3 bases, J lost 4 bases, and 10 bases lay in between. Germline CDR1 reads SQVTM; CDR2 reads ANQGSEA. The CDR3 consists of 13 residues. The CDR3 region is CSVEVQINQPQHF. The CDR3 nucleotides read TGCAGCGTTGAGGTACAGATTAATCAGCCCCAGCATTTT.